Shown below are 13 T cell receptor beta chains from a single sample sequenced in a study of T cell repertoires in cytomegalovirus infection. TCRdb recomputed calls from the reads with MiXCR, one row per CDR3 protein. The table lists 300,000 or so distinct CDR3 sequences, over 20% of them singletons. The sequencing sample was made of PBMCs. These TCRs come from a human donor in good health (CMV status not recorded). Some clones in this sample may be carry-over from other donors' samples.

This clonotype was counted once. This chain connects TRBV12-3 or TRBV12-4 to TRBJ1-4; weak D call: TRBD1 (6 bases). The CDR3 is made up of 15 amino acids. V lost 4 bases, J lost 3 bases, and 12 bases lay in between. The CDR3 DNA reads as TGTGCCAGCAGTTCCCCCGGGGGGCCTAATGAAAAACTGTTTTTT. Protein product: CASSSPGGPNEKLFF.

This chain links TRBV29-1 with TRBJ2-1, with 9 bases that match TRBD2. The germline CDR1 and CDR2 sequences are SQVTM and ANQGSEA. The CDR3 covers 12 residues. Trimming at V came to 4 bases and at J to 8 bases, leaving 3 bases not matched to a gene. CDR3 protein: CSVATSGYEQFF. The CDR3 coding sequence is TGCAGCGTTGCGACTAGCGGATATGAGCAGTTCTTC.

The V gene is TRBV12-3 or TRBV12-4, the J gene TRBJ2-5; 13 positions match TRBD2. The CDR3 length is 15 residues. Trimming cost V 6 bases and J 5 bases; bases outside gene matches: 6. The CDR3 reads CASRLGLAGDETQYF. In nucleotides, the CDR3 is TGTGCCAGCAGACTTGGACTAGCGGGAGATGAGACCCAGTACTTC.

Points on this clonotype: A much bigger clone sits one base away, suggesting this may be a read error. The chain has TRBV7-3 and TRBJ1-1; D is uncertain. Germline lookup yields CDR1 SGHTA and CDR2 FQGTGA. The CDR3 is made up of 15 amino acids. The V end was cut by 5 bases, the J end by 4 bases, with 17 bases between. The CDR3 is CASSPTKGRSTEAFF. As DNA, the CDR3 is TGTGCCAGCAGCCCTACGAAGGGCAGGAGCACTGAAGCTTTCTTT.

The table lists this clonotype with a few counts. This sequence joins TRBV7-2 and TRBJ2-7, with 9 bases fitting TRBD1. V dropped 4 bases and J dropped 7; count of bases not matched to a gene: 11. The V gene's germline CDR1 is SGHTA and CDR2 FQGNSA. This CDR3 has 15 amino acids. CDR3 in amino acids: CASSWSGTGYLEQYF. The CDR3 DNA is TGTGCCAGCAGCTGGAGCGGGACAGGGTATCTAGAGCAGTACTTC.

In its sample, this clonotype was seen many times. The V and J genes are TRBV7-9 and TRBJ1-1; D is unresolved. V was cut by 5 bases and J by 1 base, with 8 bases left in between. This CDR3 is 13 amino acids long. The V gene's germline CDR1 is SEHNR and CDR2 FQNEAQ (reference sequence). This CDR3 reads CASSHTTNTEAFF. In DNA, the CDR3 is TGTGCCAGCAGCCACACGACGAACACTGAAGCTTTCTTT.

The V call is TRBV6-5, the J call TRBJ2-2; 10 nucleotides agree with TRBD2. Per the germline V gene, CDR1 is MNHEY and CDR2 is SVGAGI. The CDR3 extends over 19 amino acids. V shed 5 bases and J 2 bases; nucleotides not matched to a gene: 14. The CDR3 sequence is CASSRSQGAGGANTGELFF. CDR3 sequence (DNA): TGTGCCAGCAGTCGAAGCCAGGGAGCGGGAGGGGCTAACACCGGGGAGCTGTTTTTT.

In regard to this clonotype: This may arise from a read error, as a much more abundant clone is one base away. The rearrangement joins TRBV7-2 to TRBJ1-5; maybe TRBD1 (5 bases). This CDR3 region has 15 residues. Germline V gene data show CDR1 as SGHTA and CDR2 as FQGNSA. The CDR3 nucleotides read TGTGCCAGCGGCTTTTTGGTAGGGGCGGGTCAGCCCCAGCATTTT. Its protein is CASGFLVGAGQPQHF.

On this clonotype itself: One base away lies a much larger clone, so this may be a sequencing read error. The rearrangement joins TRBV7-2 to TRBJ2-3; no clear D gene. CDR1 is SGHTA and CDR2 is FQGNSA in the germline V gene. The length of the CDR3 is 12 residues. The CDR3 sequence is CASSLAPDTQSF. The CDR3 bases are TGTGCCAGCAGCTTGGCCCCAGATACGCAGTCTTTT.

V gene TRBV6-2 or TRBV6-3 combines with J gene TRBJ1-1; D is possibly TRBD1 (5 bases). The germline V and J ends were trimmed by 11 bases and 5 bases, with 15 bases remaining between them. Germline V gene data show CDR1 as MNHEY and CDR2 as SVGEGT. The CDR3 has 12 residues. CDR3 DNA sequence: TGTGCCGGGGGTGATCTCCGGACTGAAGCTTTCTTT. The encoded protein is CAGGDLRTEAFF.

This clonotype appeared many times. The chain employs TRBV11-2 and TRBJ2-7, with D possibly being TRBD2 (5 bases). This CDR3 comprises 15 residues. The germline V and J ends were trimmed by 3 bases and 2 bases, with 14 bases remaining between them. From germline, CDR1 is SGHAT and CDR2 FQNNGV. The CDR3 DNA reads TGTGCCAGCAGCTTTGGGGATACGGGAACCTACGAGCAGTACTTC. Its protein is CASSFGDTGTYEQYF.

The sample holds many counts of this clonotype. CDR3 sequence (DNA): TGTGCCAGCAGCTTGGCAGCGACCTCTGGAAACACCATATATTTT. It translates to CASSLAATSGNTIYF. The genes are TRBV11-2 and TRBJ1-3; D is unresolved. V lost 3 bases and J 0 bases, leaving 9 bases between the germline ends. CDR3 length: 15 residues. Per germline, CDR1 SGHAT and CDR2 FQNNGV. The full variable domain, in which reference TRBV11-2 and TRBJ1-3 provide the parts outside the CDR3, is EAGVAQSPRYKIIEKRQSVAFWCNPISGHATLYWYQQILGQGPKLLIQFQNNGVVDDSQLPKDRFSAERLKGVDSTLKIQPAKLEDSAVYLCASSLAATSGNTIYFGEGSWLTVV.

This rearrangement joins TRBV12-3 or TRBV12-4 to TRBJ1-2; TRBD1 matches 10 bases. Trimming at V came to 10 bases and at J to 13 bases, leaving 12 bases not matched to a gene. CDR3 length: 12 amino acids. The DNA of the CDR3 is TGTGCCACAACGGACAGGGGGAACCGGGGCACCTTC. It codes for CATTDRGNRGTF.